Listed below are T cell receptor beta chains from one sample, sequenced in a study of blood T cell repertoires in COVID-19. Libraries were prepared by immunoSEQ multiplex PCR; TCRdb keeps only in-frame clonotypes and omits some of them. The table lists 80,000 to 95,000 clones, over 75% of them singletons. Sequences were obtained from peripheral blood. The receptors come from a woman between 65 and 79 years old with acute or convalescent COVID-19. The CDR3 runs from the conserved cysteine through the conserved F or W. A row's size may be missing; if present it is once, few, many or a size class.

size,V,J,length,CDR3
.,TRBV5-4,TRBJ1-1,15,CASSLGLGENTEAFF
.,TRBV5-4,TRBJ2-2,16,CASSLVAGGHNGELFF
.,TRBV27,TRBJ2-3,16,CASSQSGGTSTDTQYF
once,TRBV4-1,TRBJ1-5,17,CASSQEGAHHGNQPQHF
.,TRBV2,TRBJ1-3,15,CASSEVAGGRNTIYF
.,TRBV19,TRBJ1-1,16,CASSIRGGRGNTEAFF
.,TRBV2,TRBJ1-6,13,CASREGAPSPLHF
.,TRBV18,TRBJ2-1,15,CASSPSGGANNEQFF
once,TRBV6-5,TRBJ2-2,15,CASSYGTEGTGELFF
once,TRBV11-2,TRBJ1-1,12,CASSDDREAAFF
.,TRBV11-2,TRBJ2-1,14,CASRSRKRCNEQFF
.,TRBV4-3,TRBJ1-1,16,CASSQEHGTVNTEAFF
.,TRBV19,TRBJ1-5,16,CASSPLDRGGNQPQHF
.,TRBV10-3,TRBJ2-5,13,CAIRQGAGETQYF
.,TRBV14,TRBJ2-5,15,CASSQGSGKQETQYF
.,TRBV13,TRBJ1-5,12,CASSLGSQPQHF
.,TRBV27,TRBJ2-1,13,CASSWPGGNEQFF
.,TRBV24-1,TRBJ1-3,12,CATQGSGNTIYF
.,TRBV19,TRBJ2-2,13,CASKGSDTGELFF
.,TRBV5-1,TRBJ2-1,14,CASSPGLDYNEQFF
few,TRBV7-2,TRBJ2-6,16,CASSARTGPGANVLTF
.,TRBV7-8,TRBJ2-5,15,CASSFEARVGETQYF
once,TRBV2,TRBJ2-3,15,CASRSTSGRADTQYF
many,TRBV24-1,TRBJ2-1,17,CATSGPNSGRSYNEQFF
medium-sized,TRBV10-3,TRBJ2-2,16,CAISESLTSGDGELFF
.,TRBV6-5,TRBJ2-3,15,CASRPSEWFTDTQYF
once,TRBV19,TRBJ2-3,16,CASSIEASGRAGVEYF
.,TRBV21-1,TRBJ1-2,15,CASSKNRAGSYGYTF
.,TRBV29-1,TRBJ2-6,16,CSVEGTGRSGANVLTF
.,TRBV6-5,TRBJ1-1,13,CASLFRGGTEAFF
.,TRBV5-1,TRBJ2-5,13,CASSLQGQETQYF
.,TRBV18,TRBJ2-1,16,CASSPRLAGGVDEQFF